These 20 T cell receptor beta chains were all obtained from the same sample, sequenced in a study of cytomegalovirus exposure and HLA in healthy donors. 60 Vbeta and 13 Jbeta primers were used in PCR. Sequencing was performed with immunoSEQ multiplex PCR; in TCRdb, only in-frame clones are kept and a portion is missing. The sample has fewer than 200,000 clones, approximately 82% seen once; the top ten hold around 1.5%. The sample taken for sequencing was PBMCs. These receptors were obtained from a male donor in good health and CMV-seronegative.

The V and J genes are TRBV11-2 and TRBJ1-3; 9 bases map to TRBD1. CDR3 length: 15 amino acids. From germline, CDR1 is SGHAT and CDR2 FQNNGV. V shed 7 bases and J 10 bases; nucleotides not matched to a gene: 14. The CDR3 is CASTLVGGTGSTIYF. DNA of the CDR3: TGTGCCAGCACCCTAGTGGGCGGGACAGGGTCAACCATATATTTT.

J is TRBJ2-7 and V is TRBV7-8; 8 bases line up with TRBD1. In germline, CDR1 is SGHVS, CDR2 FQNEAQ. The CDR3 has 16 amino acids. J was trimmed by 2 bases and V by 1 base; bases with no gene match: 7. In nucleotides, the CDR3 is TGTGCCAGCAGCTTAGAAATCGTGGACAGGGCCTACGAGCAGTACTTC. Translating gives CASSLEIVDRAYEQYF.

Concerning this clone: The same CDR3 is also encoded by other DNA sequences in this sample. The J gene is TRBJ1-1, the V gene TRBV7-9, with TRBD1 as a possible D gene (6 bases). From germline, CDR1 is SEHNR and CDR2 FQNEAQ (reference sequence). Trimming stripped 4 bases from V and 5 bases from J, with 11 bases between. This CDR3 comprises 13 residues. The CDR3 loop reads CASSSQGSTEAFF. The CDR3 bases are TGTGCCAGCAGCTCACAGGGAAGTACTGAAGCTTTCTTT.

The chain carries TRBV5-1 and TRBJ2-7; TRBD1 agrees at 8 bases. Germline trimming cut 5 bases from V and 1 base from J; bases unmatched to any gene: 5. CDR1 is SGHRS, CDR2 YFSETQ, per germline. The length of the CDR3 is 14 residues. The CDR3 sequence is CASSRTGTSYEQYF. Here the CDR3 DNA reads TGCGCCAGCAGTCGGACAGGGACTTCCTACGAGCAGTACTTC.

This chain connects TRBV4-2 to TRBJ1-1; possibly TRBD1 for D (5 bases). Germline-derived CDR1 and CDR2 are LGHNA and YNFKEQ. The CDR3 is 17 residues long. With 4 bases removed from V and 6 bases from J, the gap between germline ends came to 24 bases. DNA for the CDR3: TGTGCCAGCAGCCTTGCCCCCAGGGATGGAAGGTTCGCTGAAGCTTTCTTT. Its protein is CASSLAPRDGRFAEAFF.

This rearrangement joins TRBV7-9 to TRBJ1-3; D may be TRBD1 (6 bases). The CDR3 has 14 amino acids. Between the trimmed V and J ends, which lost 6 bases and 3 bases, there was a span of 12 bases. The germline V gene encodes CDR1 SEHNR and CDR2 FQNEAQ (reference sequence). For the CDR3, the DNA is TGTGCCAGCAGGAATCAGGGGTATGGAAACACCATATATTTT. Its protein product is CASRNQGYGNTIYF.

The V call is TRBV4-3, the J call TRBJ2-3, with D possibly matching TRBD2 (6 bases). CDR1 and CDR2 from the germline V gene are LGHNA and YSLEER. CDR3 length: 16 residues. Trimming pared 8 bases from V and 0 bases from J, leaving 18 bases between. CDR3 in amino acids: CASRRTISHSTDTQYF. CDR3 bases: TGCGCCAGCCGAAGGACTATAAGTCACAGCACAGATACGCAGTATTTT.

This chain links TRBV18 with TRBJ1-1, with 9 bases matching TRBD1. The CDR3 totals 14 residues. J gave up 10 bases and V 3 bases, and 9 bases lay outside the gene matches. Germline V lookup: CDR1 KGHSH, CDR2 LQKENI. The CDR3 bases are TGTGCCAGCTCACCTTGGACAGGGGAGTCGGGAGCTTTCTTT. It translates to CASSPWTGESGAFF.

The chain employs TRBV2 and TRBJ2-3; 8 nucleotides line up with TRBD1. Germline values: CDR1 SNHLY, CDR2 FYNNEI. CDR3 length: 16 residues. The V segment lost 1 base and the J segment 1 base; nucleotides outside the gene matches: 4. The CDR3 is CASSEGGQAGTDTQYF. Written as DNA, the CDR3 is TGTGCCAGCAGTGAAGGGGGACAGGCGGGCACAGATACGCAGTATTTT.

CDR3 amino acids: CASTPLRTSNEKLFF. The DNA of the CDR3 is TGTGCCAGTACCCCCCTCCGTACTTCTAATGAAAAACTGTTTTTT. The rearrangement links TRBV19 to TRBJ1-4, with D uncertain. CDR3 size: 15 residues. V was pared by 7 bases and J by 3 bases, with 15 bases between. Germline CDR1 is LNHDA and CDR2 is SQIVND (reference sequence). The whole variable domain, remainder taken from reference TRBV19 and TRBJ1-4, is DGGITQSPKYLFRKEGQNVTLSCEQNLNHDAMYWYRQDPGQGLRLIYYSQIVNDFQKGDIAEGYSVSREKKESFPLTVTSAQKNPTAFYLCASTPLRTSNEKLFFGSGTQLSVL.

The V gene is TRBV9, the J gene TRBJ1-6; D unresolved. Germline V gene lookup returns CDR1 SGDLS and CDR2 YYNGEE. The length of the CDR3 is 14 residues. Trimming shortened V by 4 bases and J by 7 bases, and 12 bases separated the two germline ends. CDR3 in amino acids: CASSLFQVNSPLHF. The CDR3 nucleotides read TGTGCCAGCAGCCTCTTCCAGGTCAATTCACCCCTCCACTTT.

This chain links TRBV15 with TRBJ2-7, with D tentatively TRBD1 (7 bases). Germline V CDR1 and CDR2: LNHNV, YYDKDF (reference sequence). The CDR3 loop spans 15 amino acids. The V gene lost 5 bases and the J gene lost 4 bases, with 18 bases spanning the gap. The CDR3 here is CATSQGGTVDYEQYF. The CDR3, as DNA: TGTGCCACCAGCCAAGGGGGGACAGTGGATTACGAGCAGTACTTC.

The gene calls are TRBV6-4 and TRBJ2-1, with a tentative D call TRBD2 (6 bases). CDR1 MRHNA and CDR2 SNTAGT come from the germline V gene. The CDR3 is 17 amino acids. The V end lost 2 bases, the J end lost 6 bases, and 20 bases lay between the germline ends. In DNA form, the CDR3 reads TGTGCCAGCAGTGACATGGGTAGCCCGGAGGGACGCAATGAGCAGTTCTTC. The encoded protein is CASSDMGSPEGRNEQFF.

V is TRBV7-2 and J is TRBJ1-1; TRBD1 might be the D (5 bases). CDR3 size: 13 residues. Germline values: CDR1 SGHTA, CDR2 FQGNSA. The ends were cut back, 0 bases at V and 7 bases at J, with 9 bases in the middle. The CDR3 DNA is TGTGCCAGCAGCTTAGCGGGGGGGAGTGAAGCTTTCTTT. It codes for CASSLAGGSEAFF.

J is TRBJ2-7 and V is TRBV9, with 10 positions matching TRBD2. V dropped 3 bases and J dropped 5; count of bases not matched to a gene: 5. Germline assignment: CDR1 SGDLS and CDR2 YYNGEE. The CDR3 length is 14 residues. DNA of the CDR3: TGTGCCAGCAGCGCTAGCGGGAGTCCGCACGAGCAGTACTTC. This sequence encodes CASSASGSPHEQYF. The complete variable domain, with remaining parts taken from reference TRBV9 and TRBJ2-7, reads DSGVTQTPKHLITATGQRVTLRCSPRSGDLSVYWYQQSLDQGLQFLIQYYNGEERAKGNILERFSAQQFPDLHSELNLSSLELGDSALYFCASSASGSPHEQYFGPGTRLTVT.

The chain combines TRBV6-5 with TRBJ1-5; D unclear. CDR1 is MNHEY and CDR2 is SVGAGI in the germline V gene. The length of the CDR3 is 12 residues. Trimming cost V 8 bases and J 5 bases, with 10 bases left between them. The CDR3 DNA is TGTGCCAGCGCAGACACTTATCAGCCCCAGCATTTT. The encoded protein is CASADTYQPQHF.

V usage is TRBV30 and J usage is TRBJ1-2; a possible D gene is TRBD1 (5 bases). There are 14 residues in the CDR3. The ends were cut back, 4 bases at V and 8 bases at J, with 20 bases in the middle. The germline V gene has CDR1 GTSNPN and CDR2 SVGIG (reference sequence). The CDR3, as DNA: TGTGCCTGGATACGCGCCGGGGGTTTGGGGGGCTACACCTTC. Amino acids: CAWIRAGGLGGYTF. Full variable domain (missing parts from reference TRBV30 and TRBJ1-2): SQTIHQWPATLVQPVGSPLSLECTVEGTSNPNLYWYRQAAGRGLQLLFYSVGIGQISSEVPQNLSASRPQDRQFILSSKKLLLSDSGFYLCAWIRAGGLGGYTFGSGTRLTVV.

The rearrangement uses TRBV10-1 and TRBJ2-5; TRBD1 aligns across 10 bases. The assigned J gene may be wrong: the sequence end matches TRBJ2-7 better. The CDR3 runs to 16 residues. Germline CDR1 and CDR2: WNHNN and SYGVQD (reference sequence). The CDR3 DNA is TGCGCCAGCATCTTGCTCCGGGACAGGGGCTCCTACGAGCAGTACTTC. Protein sequence: CASILLRDRGSYEQYF.

V is TRBV28 and J is TRBJ1-6, with D uncertain. This CDR3 contains 13 residues. V dropped 7 bases and J dropped 6 bases, with 10 bases sitting between them. Germline loops: CDR1 MDHEN, CDR2 SYDVKM. The CDR3 DNA sequence: TGTGCCAGCACGGGTAGGCGTAATTCACCCCTCCACTTT. Its protein is CASTGRRNSPLHF.

The V call is TRBV7-9, the J call TRBJ1-4, with D possibly matching TRBD1 (5 bases). This CDR3 comprises 15 residues. CDR1 SEHNR and CDR2 FQNEAQ come from the germline V gene (reference sequence). V lost 1 base and J lost 5, with 11 bases in between. The CDR3, as DNA: TGTGCCAGCAGCTTAGTATCCCGGGGGAATGAAAAACTGTTTTTT. Its translation: CASSLVSRGNEKLFF.